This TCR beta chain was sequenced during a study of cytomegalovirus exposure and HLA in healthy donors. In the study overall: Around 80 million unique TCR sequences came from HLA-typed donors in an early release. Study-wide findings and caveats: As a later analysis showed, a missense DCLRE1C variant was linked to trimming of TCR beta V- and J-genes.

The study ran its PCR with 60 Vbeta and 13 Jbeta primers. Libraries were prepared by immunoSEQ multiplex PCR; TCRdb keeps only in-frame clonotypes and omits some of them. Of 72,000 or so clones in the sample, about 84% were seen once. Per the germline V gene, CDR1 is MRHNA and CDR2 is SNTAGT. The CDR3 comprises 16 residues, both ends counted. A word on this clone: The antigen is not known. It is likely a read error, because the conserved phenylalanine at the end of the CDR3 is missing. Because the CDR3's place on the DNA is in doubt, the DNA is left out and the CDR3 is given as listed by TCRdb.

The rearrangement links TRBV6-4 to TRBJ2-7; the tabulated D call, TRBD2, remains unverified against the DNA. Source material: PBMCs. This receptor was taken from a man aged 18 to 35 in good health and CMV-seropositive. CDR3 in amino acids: CASCTSSPGLHSLLAI.